This T cell receptor beta chain was recovered during a study of T cell repertoires in cytomegalovirus infection. TCRdb recomputed calls from the reads with MiXCR, one row per CDR3 protein. The data hold about 400,000 distinct CDR3 sequences, with about a sixth observed a single time. Germline values: CDR1 SGHRS, CDR2 YFSETQ. V shed 4 bases and J shed 1 base, with 12 bases lying between them. The CDR3 runs 15 residues. The sequenced material came from PBMCs. The chain links TRBV5-1 to TRBJ1-5, with no clear D. The receptor was derived from a human donor in good health (CMV status not recorded). Some clones in this sample may be carry-over from other donors' samples. CDR3 sequence: CASSRPRESNQPQHF. The CDR3 DNA reads as TGCGCCAGCAGCCGTCCTAGGGAGAGCAATCAGCCCCAGCATTTT. Based on the CDR3 plus reference TRBV5-1 and TRBJ1-5, the full variable domain is KAGVTQTPRYLIKTRGQQVTLSCSPISGHRSVSWYQQTPGQGLQFLFEYFSETQRNKGNFPGRFSGRQFSNSRSEMNVSTLELGDSALYLCASSRPRESNQPQHFGDGTRLSIL.